These 23 T cell receptor beta chains were sequenced from one sample in a study of cytomegalovirus exposure and HLA in healthy donors. Researchers ran the PCR with 60 Vbeta and 13 Jbeta primers. Sequenced by immunoSEQ multiplex PCR; TCRdb stores in-frame clones only, minus some. The data show about 120,000 clones, over 80% seen once. The specimen sequenced was PBMCs. The receptors originated from a man between 18 and 29 years old in good health and CMV-seropositive.

The V and J genes are TRBV9 and TRBJ1-5; 10 nucleotides match TRBD1. Trimming at V came to 0 bases and at J to 7 bases, leaving 4 bases not matched to a gene. The length of the CDR3 is 15 residues. The germline V gene encodes CDR1 SGDLS and CDR2 YYNGEE. CDR3 amino acids: CASSVDWTGGQPQHF. CDR3 nucleotides: TGTGCCAGCAGCGTAGATTGGACAGGGGGGCAGCCCCAGCATTTT.

The CDR3 bases are TGTGCCAGCAGCCAAGAGAGAGGGGGCTCCTACAATGAGCAGTTCTTC. As protein: CASSQERGGSYNEQFF. This chain uses TRBV14 with TRBJ2-1, with D perhaps matching TRBD1 (6 bases). The CDR3 length is 16 residues. Germline V gene data show CDR1 as SGHDN and CDR2 as FVKESK. V was shortened by 0 bases and J by 0 bases, with 9 bases between the two germline ends.

The chain recombines TRBV5-6 with TRBJ1-2, with D possibly TRBD1 on 5 matching bases. V was shortened by 4 bases and J by 6 bases, with 22 bases between the two germline ends. The length of the CDR3 is 16 residues. Germline CDR1 and CDR2: SGHDT and YYEEEE. CDR3 amino acids: CASSVTYPSTGDGYTF. The CDR3 nucleotides read TGTGCCAGCAGCGTAACCTACCCGTCAACGGGGGATGGCTACACCTTC.

The chain is built from TRBV5-1 and TRBJ1-2; D may be TRBD1 (5 bases). Germline V CDR1 and CDR2: SGHRS, YFSETQ. The V end was cut by 5 bases, the J end by 4 bases, with 21 bases between. The CDR3 spans 16 residues. The CDR3 DNA is TGCGCCAGCAGGTCTGAAACCGGGGGTTCCCCCTATGGCTACACCTTC. It is translated as CASRSETGGSPYGYTF.

This chain links TRBV13 with TRBJ1-2; the D is unclear. CDR1 and CDR2 from the germline V gene are PRHDT and FYEKMQ (reference sequence). The CDR3 length is 16 residues. V was cut by 0 bases and J by 1 base, with 12 bases left in between. DNA for the CDR3: TGTGCCAGCAGCTTAGGGAAGTGGGAGGGTAACTATGGCTACACCTTC. Its translation: CASSLGKWEGNYGYTF.

This chain uses TRBV27 with TRBJ2-7, with 9 bases matching TRBD1. This CDR3 contains 15 residues. Per germline, CDR1 MNHEY and CDR2 SMNVEV (reference sequence). V dropped 6 bases and J dropped 4; count of bases not matched to a gene: 10. CDR3 region: CASSPGTGMGYEQYF. Here the CDR3 DNA reads TGTGCCAGCAGCCCAGGGACAGGGATGGGTTACGAGCAGTACTTC.

The chain is built from TRBV18 and TRBJ1-5; D remains ambiguous. The CDR3 extends over 13 amino acids. Trimming left V 9 bases short and J 5 bases short, with 14 bases between. Germline CDR1 is KGHSH and CDR2 is LQKENI. The CDR3 reads CASAVGSDQPQHF. The CDR3 DNA follows: TGTGCCAGTGCAGTGGGGAGTGATCAGCCCCAGCATTTT.

J is TRBJ1-6 and V is TRBV5-1; 7 nucleotides line up with TRBD1. The V gene end was trimmed by 0 bases and the J gene end by 3 bases; junction bases not matched to a gene: 3. Germline CDR1 is SGHRS and CDR2 is YFSETQ. The CDR3 sequence is 16 residues long. The DNA for the CDR3 is TGCGCCAGCAGCTTGGAGGGACAGATCTATAATTCACCCCTCCACTTT. Translated: CASSLEGQIYNSPLHF.

J is TRBJ2-3 and V is TRBV2; the D gene is possibly TRBD1 (6 bases). CDR1 and CDR2 (germline): SNHLY, FYNNEI. The CDR3 extends over 15 amino acids. Deletions cut 6 bases from V and 2 bases from J, with 15 bases between. In DNA form, the CDR3 reads TGTGCCAGCAGCCCGCTTCTGGGGGCCACAGATACGCAGTATTTT. Amino acids: CASSPLLGATDTQYF.

V gene TRBV19 combines with J gene TRBJ2-3; 8 positions match TRBD2. The V and J ends lost 7 bases and 4 bases, in that order; junction bases with no gene match: 10. The CDR3 spans 15 residues. Germline-derived CDR1 and CDR2 are LNHDA and SQIVND (reference sequence). CDR3: CASKRISGGPDTQYF. The CDR3, as DNA: TGTGCCAGTAAGCGAATCAGCGGGGGACCAGATACGCAGTATTTT.

The rearrangement joins TRBV4-2 to TRBJ2-5; 8 nucleotides line up with TRBD2. The DNA end lines up better with TRBJ2-7; the J call may be wrong. The V gene's germline CDR1 is LGHNA and CDR2 YNFKEQ. CDR3 length equals 15 residues. The CDR3 loop reads CASSQGPGGAYEQYF. DNA of the CDR3: TGTGCCAGCAGCCAAGGTCCCGGGGGGGCCTACGAGCAGTACTTC.

CDR3 in amino acids: CASSLLSEGGEQFF. The CDR3 DNA is TGTGCCAGCAGCTTATTGAGCGAAGGAGGTGAGCAGTTCTTC. The chain joins TRBV11-2 to TRBJ2-1, with D possibly being TRBD2 (5 bases). CDR3 length equals 14 residues. Germline V gives CDR1 SGHAT, CDR2 FQNNGV. Between the trimmed V and J ends, which lost 2 bases and 9 bases, there was a span of 14 bases.

The V and J genes are TRBV21-1 and TRBJ1-2; no DNA check was done on the table's D call, TRBD1. TRBV21-1 is termed a pseudogene. This CDR3 has 18 residues. The CDR3 reads CASSKEIGTGNPVHGYTF. The CDR3 coding sequence is TGTGCCAGCAGCAAAGAAATAGGGACAGGGAACCCAGTACATGGCTACACCTTC.

The chain couples TRBV5-6 to TRBJ1-1; the D gene is possibly TRBD1 (6 bases). This CDR3 spans 19 amino acids. The germline V and J ends were trimmed by 2 bases and 2 bases, with 25 bases remaining between them. The germline V gene has CDR1 SGHDT and CDR2 YYEEEE. Written as DNA, the CDR3 is TGTGCCAGCAGCTTACCGATTAGGGGGGGAAGTGGACGTAACACTGAAGCTTTCTTT. Translated, it gives CASSLPIRGGSGRNTEAFF.

V usage is TRBV5-4 and J usage is TRBJ2-7; 10 bases are shared with TRBD2. This CDR3 has 17 residues. The germline V gene has CDR1 SGHNT and CDR2 YYREEE (reference sequence). The ends lost 4 bases at V and 3 bases at J; junction bases unmatched: 13. CDR3 residues: CASSPYFSGGPGYEQYF. CDR3 DNA: TGTGCCAGCAGCCCGTATTTTAGCGGGGGGCCGGGCTACGAGCAGTACTTC.

This rearrangement joins TRBV4-1 to TRBJ2-1; 8 bases are shared with TRBD2. Germline V lookup: CDR1 MGHRA, CDR2 YSYEKL. V was pared by 0 bases and J by 7 bases, with 11 bases of the junction left unmatched. The CDR3 spans 17 residues. This chain's CDR3 is CASSQDGVAGIGNEQFF. The CDR3 DNA is TGCGCCAGCAGCCAAGATGGGGTAGCGGGGATTGGGAATGAGCAGTTCTTC.

The CDR3 DNA reads TGTGCCTGGAGTCACGTTGGAGGGAATGAGCAGTTCTTC. Translation gives CAWSHVGGNEQFF. J is TRBJ2-1 and V is TRBV30; possible D gene TRBD2, 6 bases. V was clipped by 2 bases and J by 7 bases, with 12 bases between them. There are 13 residues in the CDR3. CDR1 is GTSNPN, CDR2 SVGIG, per germline (reference sequence).

The genes are TRBV27 and TRBJ2-1; D remains ambiguous. The CDR3 consists of 14 residues. Trimming left V 3 bases short and J 5 bases short, with 11 bases between. Per the germline V gene, CDR1 is MNHEY and CDR2 is SMNVEV (reference sequence). The chain's CDR3 is CASSLGVNNNEQFF. DNA of the CDR3: TGTGCCAGCAGTTTGGGCGTAAATAACAATGAGCAGTTCTTC.

The CDR3 sequence is CASSLQGNLEAFF. As DNA, the CDR3 is TGTGCCAGCAGCCTACAGGGGAACCTTGAAGCTTTCTTT. This chain uses TRBV11-2 with TRBJ1-1; TRBD1 aligns across 7 bases. Germline loops: CDR1 SGHAT, CDR2 FQNNGV. V dropped 5 bases and J dropped 7; count of bases not matched to a gene: 7. This CDR3 is built from 13 residues.

The CDR3 DNA follows: TGTGCCAGCAGTTTACTCTTTGACAGGGTCAACAATCAGCCCCAGCATTTT. Protein: CASSLLFDRVNNQPQHF. V is TRBV28 and J is TRBJ1-5; 7 nucleotides match TRBD1. The CDR3 is made up of 17 amino acids. The junction had 10 bases not matched to a gene; V was cut back by 2 bases and J by 3 bases. Germline V gene lookup returns CDR1 MDHEN and CDR2 SYDVKM.

This clone was observed many times. The chain joins TRBV19 to TRBJ1-2; 7 positions agree with TRBD1. The CDR3 spans 13 residues. V lost 3 bases to trimming and J lost 8 bases; unmatched junction nucleotides: 6. Germline loops: CDR1 LNHDA, CDR2 SQIVND (reference sequence). Written as DNA, the CDR3 is TGTGCCAGTAGTATCGGGACAGCGCTGGGCTACACCTTC. This encodes CASSIGTALGYTF.

This chain links TRBV6-5 with TRBJ1-5, with a tentative D call TRBD1 (5 bases). The CDR3 contains 14 residues. From germline, CDR1 is MNHEY and CDR2 SVGAGI. Trimming shortened V by 6 bases and J by 6 bases, and 15 bases separated the two germline ends. In DNA, the CDR3 is TGTGCCAGCAGCGAGCAGGGCGGGGGTCAGCCCCAGCATTTT. Translation gives CASSEQGGGQPQHF.

This chain connects TRBV5-5 to TRBJ2-7; 7 bases match TRBD1. The CDR3 has 16 amino acids. V lost 2 bases, J lost 4 bases, and 12 bases stayed unmatched. CDR1 SGHKS and CDR2 YYEKEE come from the germline V gene (reference sequence). This CDR3 is CASSFPGQLDGYEQYF. Here the CDR3 DNA reads TGTGCCAGCAGCTTTCCGGGACAGCTGGACGGGTACGAGCAGTACTTC.